The clone carrying this TCR beta chain was found a few times. Its antigen is unidentified. These data originate in a study of CD4 T cells in relation to SARS-CoV-2 and coronaviruses. Study as a whole: Crossreactive spike epitopes shared across donors were mapped to their HLA restriction.

Assay: immunoSEQ multiplex PCR; the TCRdb copy retains only in-frame clones and omits some. The table shows about 19,000 clones, with approximately 81% occurring only once. The study, taken as a whole, reports: Approximately 65% of donors had memory CD4+ clonotypes crossrecognizing SARS-CoV-2 and common cold coronavirus spike.

Before the COVID-19 pandemic, during about 2011-2019, CD4+ T cells were taken from unexposed donors. After approximately ten days of culture, CD4+ T cells were isolated. Sequences were obtained from CD4+ T cells from PBMCs, cultured in vitro. The origin of this receptor is a human donor in good health.

CDR3 nucleotide sequence: TGTGCCAGCAGCTTGGCCGGACCGGGGCCCCTCCACTTT. Protein product: CASSLAGPGPLHF. This sequence joins TRBV5-5 and TRBJ1-6; D is unclear. Per germline, CDR1 SGHKS and CDR2 YYEKEE (reference sequence). The CDR3 spans 13 residues. V was trimmed by 0 bases and J by 13 bases, leaving 11 bases between them.